Listed here is a single T cell receptor (beta chain). Its antigen is unknown. The CDR3 runs 11 residues. Germline V gene sequence: CDR1 SQVTM, CDR2 ANQGSEA. The sample belongs to a study of monozygotic twins with inflammatory bowel disease. Starting material for each TCR library was around 3,600 ng of total RNA. TCRdb reprocessed the 5' RACE reads, with one entry per CDR3 protein and no DNA. The repertoire table contains approximately 400,000 distinct CDR3 sequences. Study-wide findings and caveats: Researchers report that IBD patients shared fewer clonotypes with others than healthy twins, especially amid disease activity. IBD patients displayed reduced TCRbeta diversity (inverse Simpson) when set against healthy co-twins.

The sequenced sample consisted of blood. The receptor comes from a human donor with ulcerative colitis or Crohn's disease, or a healthy co-twin of an affected twin (not recorded which). The chain employs TRBV29-1 and TRBJ1-2. CDR3 sequence reads: CSVERANGYTF.